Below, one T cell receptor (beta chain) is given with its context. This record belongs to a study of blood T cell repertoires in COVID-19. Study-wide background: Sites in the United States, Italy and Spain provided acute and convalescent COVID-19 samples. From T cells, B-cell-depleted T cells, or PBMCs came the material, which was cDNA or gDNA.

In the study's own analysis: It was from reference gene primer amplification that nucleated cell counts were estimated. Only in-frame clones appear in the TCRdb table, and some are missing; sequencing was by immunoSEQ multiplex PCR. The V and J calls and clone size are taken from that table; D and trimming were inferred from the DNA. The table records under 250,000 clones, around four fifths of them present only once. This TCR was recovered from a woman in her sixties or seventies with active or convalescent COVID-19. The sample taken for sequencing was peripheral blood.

The CDR3, as DNA: TGTGCCAGCAGTTTAGGACTAGCGGGGGGGCGCACAGATACGCAGTATTTT. Translating it yields CASSLGLAGGRTDTQYF. The chain joins TRBV28 to TRBJ2-3; 15 bases fit TRBD2. Losses at the gene ends were 2 bases for V and 1 base for J; bases not matched to a gene: 1. Germline V lookup: CDR1 MDHEN, CDR2 SYDVKM. This CDR3 has 17 residues. Full variable domain (missing parts from reference TRBV28 and TRBJ2-3): DVKVTQSSRYLVKRTGEKVFLECVQDMDHENMFWYRQDPGLGLRLIYFSYDVKMKEKGDIPEGYSVSREKKERFSLILESASTNQTSMYLCASSLGLAGGRTDTQYFGPGTRLTVL.